The 5 T cell receptor beta chains below all came from one sample that was sequenced in a study of OX40 agonist ivuxolimab in advanced cancers. TCRdb's copy holds only in-frame clones and misses some; the assay was immunoSEQ multiplex PCR. The table has under 65,000 clones, roughly 85% seen once; the top ten hold roughly 22%. Source: CD4+ or CD8+ T cells sorted from blood, taken in a trial of the OX40 agonist ivuxolimab. The source is an adult with an advanced solid tumor such as melanoma, head and neck, liver or kidney cancer.

The chain links TRBV2 to TRBJ2-3; D is possibly TRBD2 (5 bases). CDR1 SNHLY and CDR2 FYNNEI come from the germline V gene. The CDR3 extends over 12 amino acids. The V end lost 6 bases, the J end lost 9 bases, and 13 bases lay between the germline ends. CDR3 nucleotides: TGTGCCAGCAGGTCGACTAAGAAAACGCAGTATTTT. It yields the protein CASRSTKKTQYF.

The rearrangement joins TRBV4-3 to TRBJ2-7, with D possibly matching TRBD1 (6 bases). Germline V gene data show CDR1 as LGHNA and CDR2 as YSLEER. This CDR3 has 16 amino acids. With 0 bases removed from V and 2 bases from J, the gap between germline ends came to 14 bases. The CDR3 coding sequence is TGCGCCAGCAGCCAAGATAGCAGGGGCAGTACCTACGAGCAGTACTTC. This codes for CASSQDSRGSTYEQYF.

The J gene is TRBJ2-7, the V gene TRBV14, with TRBD1 matching 10 bases. This CDR3 comprises 15 residues. Trimming took 4 bases from V and 2 from J; bases not matched to a gene: 5. In germline, CDR1 is SGHDN, CDR2 FVKESK. CDR3 nucleotides: TGTGCCAGCAGCCTGGGGACAGGGGTTACCTACGAGCAGTACGTC. Translation: CASSLGTGVTYEQYV.

The table lists this clone with a count of one. The V call is TRBV4-2, the J call TRBJ1-1; D unclear. Trimming pared 3 bases from V and 1 base from J, leaving 0 bases between. The germline CDR1 and CDR2 sequences are LGHNA and YNFKEQ. The CDR3 covers 11 residues. CDR3 protein: CASSQNTEAFF. DNA for the CDR3: TGTGCCAGCAGCCAGAACACTGAAGCTTTCTTT.

The genes are TRBV11-1 and TRBJ2-5, with unresolved D. V dropped 7 bases and J dropped 4 bases, with 22 bases sitting between them. The CDR3 is 16 residues long. Germline V CDR1 and CDR2: SGHAT, FQDESV (reference sequence). CDR3: CASTPFEGWLGETQYF. CDR3 sequence (DNA): TGTGCCAGCACCCCCTTTGAAGGGTGGCTGGGAGAGACCCAGTACTTC.